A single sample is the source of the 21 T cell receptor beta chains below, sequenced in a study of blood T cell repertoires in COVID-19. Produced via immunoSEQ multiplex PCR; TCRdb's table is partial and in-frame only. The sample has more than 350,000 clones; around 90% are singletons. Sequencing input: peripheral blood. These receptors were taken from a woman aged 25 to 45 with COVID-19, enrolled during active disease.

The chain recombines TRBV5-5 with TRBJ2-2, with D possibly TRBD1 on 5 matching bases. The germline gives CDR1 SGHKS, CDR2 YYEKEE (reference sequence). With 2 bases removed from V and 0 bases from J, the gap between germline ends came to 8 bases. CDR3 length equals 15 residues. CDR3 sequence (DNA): TGTGCCAGCAGCTTCCTCAGGGCGAACACCGGGGAGCTGTTTTTT. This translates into CASSFLRANTGELFF.

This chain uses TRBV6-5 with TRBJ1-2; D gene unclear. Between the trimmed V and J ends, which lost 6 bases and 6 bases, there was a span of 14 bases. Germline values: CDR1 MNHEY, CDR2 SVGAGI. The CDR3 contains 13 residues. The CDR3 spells CASRRGMRDGYTF. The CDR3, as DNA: TGTGCCAGCAGGCGCGGTATGAGGGATGGCTACACCTTC.

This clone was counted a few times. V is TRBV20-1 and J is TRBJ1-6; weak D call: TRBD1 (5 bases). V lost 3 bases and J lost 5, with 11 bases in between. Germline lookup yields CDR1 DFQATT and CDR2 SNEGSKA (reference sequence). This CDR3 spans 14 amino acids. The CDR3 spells CSASGASDNSPLHF. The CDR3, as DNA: TGCAGTGCTAGTGGGGCCTCGGATAATTCACCCCTCCACTTT.

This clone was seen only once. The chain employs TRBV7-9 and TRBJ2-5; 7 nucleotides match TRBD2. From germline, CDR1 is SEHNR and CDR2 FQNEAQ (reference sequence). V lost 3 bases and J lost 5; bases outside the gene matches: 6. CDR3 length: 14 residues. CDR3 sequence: CASSLIGREETQYF. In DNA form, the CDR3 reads TGTGCCAGCAGCTTGATAGGGCGGGAGGAGACCCAGTACTTC.

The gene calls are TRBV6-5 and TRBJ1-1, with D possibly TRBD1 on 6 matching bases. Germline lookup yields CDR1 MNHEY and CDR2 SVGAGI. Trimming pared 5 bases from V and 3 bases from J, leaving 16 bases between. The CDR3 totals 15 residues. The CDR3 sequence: CASSRLTGWDTEAFF. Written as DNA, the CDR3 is TGTGCCAGCAGTAGACTTACAGGGTGGGACACTGAAGCTTTCTTT.

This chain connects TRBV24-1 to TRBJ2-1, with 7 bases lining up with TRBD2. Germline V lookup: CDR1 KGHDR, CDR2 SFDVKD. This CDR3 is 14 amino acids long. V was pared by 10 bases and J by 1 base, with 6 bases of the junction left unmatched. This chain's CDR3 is CATAMGGSYNEQFF. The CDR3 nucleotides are TGTGCCACAGCAATGGGGGGGTCCTACAATGAGCAGTTCTTC.

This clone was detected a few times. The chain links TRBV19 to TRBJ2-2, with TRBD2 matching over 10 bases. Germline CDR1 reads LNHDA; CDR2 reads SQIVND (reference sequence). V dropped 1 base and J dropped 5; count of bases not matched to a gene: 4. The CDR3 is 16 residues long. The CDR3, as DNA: TGTGCCAGTAGTATAGGGCAGCGGGAGGGTACCGGGGAGCTGTTTTTT. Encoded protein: CASSIGQREGTGELFF.

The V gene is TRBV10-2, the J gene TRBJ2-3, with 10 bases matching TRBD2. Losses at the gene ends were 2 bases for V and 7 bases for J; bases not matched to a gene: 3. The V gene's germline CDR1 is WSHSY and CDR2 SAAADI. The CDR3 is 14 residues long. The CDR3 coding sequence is TGCGCCAGCAGTGAGAGCGGGAGGGGGAATACGCAGTATTTT. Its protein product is CASSESGRGNTQYF.

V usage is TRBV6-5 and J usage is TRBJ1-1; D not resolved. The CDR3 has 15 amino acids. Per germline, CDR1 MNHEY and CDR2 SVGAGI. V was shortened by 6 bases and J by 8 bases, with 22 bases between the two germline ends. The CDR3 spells CASSPGRGRFVEAFF. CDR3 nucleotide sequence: TGTGCCAGCAGCCCGGGGAGAGGGAGGTTTGTAGAAGCTTTCTTT.

The CDR3 region is CASSAYRDRDYGYTF. For the CDR3, the DNA is TGCGCCAGCAGCGCCTACCGGGACAGGGATTATGGCTACACCTTC. The chain joins TRBV5-1 to TRBJ1-2, with 9 bases identical to TRBD1. Germline-derived CDR1 and CDR2 are SGHRS and YFSETQ. Trimming removed 4 bases from V and 5 bases from J; junction bases left unmatched: 9. The CDR3 spans 15 residues.

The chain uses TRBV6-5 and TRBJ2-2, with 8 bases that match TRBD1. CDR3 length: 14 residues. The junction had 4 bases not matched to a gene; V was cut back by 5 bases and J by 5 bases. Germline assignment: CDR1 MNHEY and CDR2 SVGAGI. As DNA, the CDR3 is TGTGCCAGCAGTCCGGACAGGGCGACCGGGGAGCTGTTTTTT. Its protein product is CASSPDRATGELFF.

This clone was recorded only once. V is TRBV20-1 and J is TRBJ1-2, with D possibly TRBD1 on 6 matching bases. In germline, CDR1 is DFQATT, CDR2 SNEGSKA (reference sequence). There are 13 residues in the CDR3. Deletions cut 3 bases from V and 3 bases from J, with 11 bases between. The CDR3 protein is CSASQGKDYGYTF. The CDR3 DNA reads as TGCAGTGCTAGTCAGGGGAAGGACTATGGCTACACCTTC.

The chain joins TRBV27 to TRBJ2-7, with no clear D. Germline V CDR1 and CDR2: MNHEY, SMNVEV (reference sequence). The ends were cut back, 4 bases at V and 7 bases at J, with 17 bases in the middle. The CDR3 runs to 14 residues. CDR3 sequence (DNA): TGTGCCAGCAGTTCATCGGGCTATCCTATGGAGCAGTACTTC. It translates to CASSSSGYPMEQYF.

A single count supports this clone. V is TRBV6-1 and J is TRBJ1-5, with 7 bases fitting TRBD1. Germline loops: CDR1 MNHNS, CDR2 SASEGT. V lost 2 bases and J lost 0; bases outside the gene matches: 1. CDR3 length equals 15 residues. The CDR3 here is CASSENRGSNQPQHF. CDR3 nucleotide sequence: TGTGCCAGCAGTGAAAACAGGGGTAGCAATCAGCCCCAGCATTTT.

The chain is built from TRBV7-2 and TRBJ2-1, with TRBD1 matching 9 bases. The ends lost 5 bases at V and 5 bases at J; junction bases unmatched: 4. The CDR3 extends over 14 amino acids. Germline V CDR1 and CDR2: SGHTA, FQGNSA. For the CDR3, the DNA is TGTGCCAGCAGCCGGGACAGGGCTAACAATGAGCAGTTCTTC. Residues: CASSRDRANNEQFF.

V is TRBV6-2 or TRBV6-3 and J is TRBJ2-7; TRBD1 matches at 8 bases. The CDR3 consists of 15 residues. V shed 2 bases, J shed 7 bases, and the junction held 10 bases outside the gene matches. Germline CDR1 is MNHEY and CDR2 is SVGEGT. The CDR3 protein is CASSYVGQGQGEQYV. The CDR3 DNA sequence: TGTGCCAGCAGTTACGTTGGACAGGGTCAGGGGGAGCAGTACGTC.

The CDR3 is CASSDTGSGANVLTF. The CDR3 bases are TGTGCCAGCAGTGATACGGGCTCTGGGGCCAACGTCCTGACTTTC. The genes are TRBV2 and TRBJ2-6; D unclear. The CDR3 covers 15 residues. Per germline, CDR1 SNHLY and CDR2 FYNNEI. V lost 3 bases, J lost 0 bases, and 6 bases lay in between. The entire variable domain, with the rest obtained from reference TRBV2 and TRBJ2-6, is as follows: EPEVTQTPSHQVTQMGQEVILRCVPISNHLYFYWYRQILGQKVEFLVSFYNNEISEKSEIFDDQFSVERPDGSNFTLKIRSTKLEDSAMYFCASSDTGSGANVLTFGAGSRLTVL.

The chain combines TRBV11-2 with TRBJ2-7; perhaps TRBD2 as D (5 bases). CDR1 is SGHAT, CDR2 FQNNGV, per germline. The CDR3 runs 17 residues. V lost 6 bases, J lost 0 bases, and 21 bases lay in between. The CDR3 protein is CASSSLSRGNGSYEQYV. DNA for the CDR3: TGTGCCAGCAGTTCCCTCAGTCGGGGAAATGGCTCCTACGAGCAGTACGTC.

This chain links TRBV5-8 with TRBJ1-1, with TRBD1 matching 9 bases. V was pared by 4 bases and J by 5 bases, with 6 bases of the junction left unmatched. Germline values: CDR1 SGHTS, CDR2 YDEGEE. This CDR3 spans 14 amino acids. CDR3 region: CASSRQGEGTEAFF. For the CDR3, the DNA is TGTGCCAGCAGCCGACAGGGGGAGGGGACTGAAGCTTTCTTT.

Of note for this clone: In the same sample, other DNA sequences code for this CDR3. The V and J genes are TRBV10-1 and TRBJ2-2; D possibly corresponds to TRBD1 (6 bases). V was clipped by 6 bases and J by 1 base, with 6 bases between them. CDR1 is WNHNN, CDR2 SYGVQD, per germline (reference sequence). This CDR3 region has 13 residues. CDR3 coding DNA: TGCGCCAGCAGGACAGGGAACACCGGGGAGCTGTTTTTT. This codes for CASRTGNTGELFF.

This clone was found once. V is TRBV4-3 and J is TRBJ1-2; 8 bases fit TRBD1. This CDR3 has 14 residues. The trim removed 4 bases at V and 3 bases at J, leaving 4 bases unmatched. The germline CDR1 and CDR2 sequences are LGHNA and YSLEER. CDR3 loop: CASSPATGDYGYTF. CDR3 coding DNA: TGCGCCAGCAGCCCCGCGACAGGGGACTATGGCTACACCTTC.